One and the same sample provided the 25 T cell receptor beta chains below, sequenced in a study of a mutant IDH1 vaccine in newly diagnosed glioma (dated by TCRdb to the early 2020s). Their target antigens are unknown. Receptor amplification or capture employed the immunoSEQ multiplex PCR assay. TCRdb re-hosts the immuneACCESS table, in-frame sequences only. Its copies lack some clones; in the studies checked, an unresolved V gene accounts for under half of them, and the cause for the rest is not known. This sample holds 40,000 to 45,000 clones; under 80% were observed only once. The ten biggest clones cover 5.3% of the sample. The sample's time point label, decoded: week 23, last vaccination. Each vaccine dose was 300 ug of a 20-mer mutant IDH1 peptide in Montanide, given subcutaneously with topical imiquimod. Sequences were derived from PBMCs, sampled from a glioma patient whose treatment included an IDH1 peptide vaccine. All receptors derive from a middle-aged man with glioma.

V and J are TRBV10-3 and TRBJ1-1; D not certain. Germline V gene data show CDR1 as ENHRY and CDR2 as SYGVKD. The CDR3 sequence is 17 residues long. V dropped 0 bases and J dropped 4 bases, with 18 bases sitting between them. CDR3 amino acids: CAISESTGSRTATEAFF. As DNA, the CDR3 is TGTGCCATCAGTGAGTCCACCGGGTCCCGAACGGCCACTGAAGCTTTCTTT.

This clone was seen once. The rearrangement joins TRBV5-4 to TRBJ1-2, with 7 nucleotides matching TRBD1. The J segment lost 6 bases and the V segment lost 7 bases, leaving 15 bases of the junction unmatched. The CDR3 totals 15 residues. Germline assignment: CDR1 SGHNT and CDR2 YYREEE (reference sequence). The CDR3 DNA reads as TGTGCCAGCCACCGGGGACCCGACAGGGAGGATGGCTACACCTTC. Protein product: CASHRGPDREDGYTF.

The V call is TRBV20-1, the J call TRBJ2-7, with D possibly matching TRBD1 (5 bases). The CDR3 extends over 11 amino acids. The germline CDR1 and CDR2 sequences are DFQATT and SNEGSKA (reference sequence). V was trimmed by 5 bases and J by 7 bases, leaving 12 bases between them. CDR3 sequence (DNA): TGCAGTGCTCGAATACAGGATGAGCAGTACTTC. Translating it yields CSARIQDEQYF.

The chain employs TRBV5-6 and TRBJ2-7; the D gene is possibly TRBD2 (6 bases). CDR3 length: 14 amino acids. The germline gives CDR1 SGHDT, CDR2 YYEEEE. V dropped 4 bases and J dropped 7 bases, with 18 bases sitting between them. The CDR3 coding sequence is TGTGCCAGCAGCGGTAGCGGCCCTCTGGAAGAGCAGTACTTC. This encodes CASSGSGPLEEQYF.

J is TRBJ1-3 and V is TRBV9; weak D call: TRBD1 (5 bases). In germline, CDR1 is SGDLS, CDR2 YYNGEE. Trimming stripped 5 bases from V and 0 bases from J, with 12 bases between. The CDR3 loop spans 15 amino acids. Here the CDR3 reads CASRRSGGSGNTIYF. CDR3 sequence (DNA): TGTGCCAGCAGGCGCTCGGGGGGCTCTGGAAACACCATATATTTT.

The V call is TRBV25-1, the J call TRBJ2-1, with D perhaps matching TRBD1 or TRBD2 (5 bases each). The V and J ends lost 4 bases and 6 bases respectively, with 16 bases between them. The length of the CDR3 is 15 residues. Germline-derived CDR1 and CDR2 are MGHDK and SYGVNS. The CDR3 region is CASSAGTGWGNEQFF. CDR3 coding DNA: TGTGCCAGCAGTGCCGGGACGGGGTGGGGCAATGAGCAGTTCTTC.

The chain has TRBV10-3 and TRBJ1-5; 10 bases line up with TRBD1. CDR3 length equals 14 residues. Trimming at V came to 4 bases and at J to 6 bases, leaving 3 bases not matched to a gene. Germline CDR1 ENHRY, CDR2 SYGVKD. The CDR3 here is CAISGGTGAQPQHF. In DNA, the CDR3 is TGTGCCATCAGTGGGGGGACAGGGGCTCAGCCCCAGCATTTT.

The chain has TRBV7-3 and TRBJ2-1; tentative D call: TRBD2 (6 bases). Between the trimmed V and J ends, which lost 4 bases and 7 bases, there was a span of 14 bases. CDR3 length equals 14 residues. Germline values: CDR1 SGHTA, CDR2 FQGTGA. CDR3 sequence reads: CASSYQGGGNEQFF. CDR3 nucleotides: TGTGCCAGCAGCTATCAAGGTGGAGGGAATGAGCAGTTCTTC.

The rearrangement joins TRBV19 to TRBJ1-3; D call uncertain. The V end was cut by 9 bases, the J end by 0 bases, with 12 bases between. Germline V CDR1 and CDR2: LNHDA, SQIVND (reference sequence). CDR3 length equals 14 residues. CDR3 nucleotide sequence: TGTGCCAGCCATTACAAATCCTCTGGAAACACCATATATTTT. Translation gives CASHYKSSGNTIYF. Variable domain in full (rest from reference TRBV19 and TRBJ1-3): DGGITQSPKYLFRKEGQNVTLSCEQNLNHDAMYWYRQDPGQGLRLIYYSQIVNDFQKGDIAEGYSVSREKKESFPLTVTSAQKNPTAFYLCASHYKSSGNTIYFGEGSWLTVV.

J is TRBJ1-2 and V is TRBV19, with D hard to call. Germline V gene sequence: CDR1 LNHDA, CDR2 SQIVND (reference sequence). The CDR3 is made up of 13 amino acids. The CDR3 nucleotides read TGTGTCTGCCTTTTTTGGACGGGAGTTGTCTACACCTTC. Translated: CVCLFWTGVVYTF. Filled out from reference TRBV19 and TRBJ1-2, the complete variable domain reads DGGITQSPKYLFRKEGQNVTLSCEQNLNHDAMYWYRQDPGQGLRLIYYSQIVNDFQKGDIAEGYSVSREKKESFPLTVTSAQKNPTAFYLCVCLFWTGVVYTFGSGTRLTVV.

This clone occurred once. The chain has TRBV6-5 and TRBJ2-7; possible D gene TRBD1, 6 bases. V lost 6 bases, J lost 3 bases, and 9 bases lay in between. Germline V gene lookup returns CDR1 MNHEY and CDR2 SVGAGI. There are 12 residues in the CDR3. Written as DNA, the CDR3 is TGTGCCAGCAGGTCACAGGGCTACGAGCAGTACTTC. Translating gives CASRSQGYEQYF.

The V and J genes are TRBV4-2 and TRBJ2-3; 7 bases agree with TRBD2. Looked up from germline, CDR1 is LGHNA and CDR2 is YNFKEQ. The CDR3 is 18 residues long. V was pared by 0 bases and J by 5 bases, with 14 bases of the junction left unmatched. The chain's CDR3 is CASSQDPGGGEGLDTQYF. The CDR3 region has the DNA TGTGCCAGCAGCCAAGATCCAGGCGGCGGGGAGGGCTTAGATACGCAGTATTTT.

This chain joins TRBV5-5 and TRBJ1-2; unclear D gene. V lost 2 bases, J lost 10 bases, and 12 bases lay in between. Germline-derived CDR1 and CDR2 are SGHKS and YYEKEE (reference sequence). CDR3 size: 12 residues. This chain's CDR3 is CASSFRADYYTF. CDR3 nucleotides: TGTGCCAGCAGCTTCCGGGCCGACTACTACACCTTC.

The J gene is TRBJ2-5, the V gene TRBV19; 10 bases fit TRBD1. Germline CDR1 LNHDA, CDR2 SQIVND (reference sequence). The CDR3 covers 15 residues. V shed 3 bases, J shed 0 bases, and the junction held 1 base outside the gene matches. CDR3 in DNA: TGTGCCAGTAGTATGGACAGGGGGTACCAAGAGACCCAGTACTTC. This gives the protein CASSMDRGYQETQYF.

The chain recombines TRBV7-6 with TRBJ2-1, with 8 bases lining up with TRBD2. The CDR3 has 14 residues. V gave up 3 bases and J gave up 4 bases; unmatched junction bases: 2. The germline V gene has CDR1 SGHVS and CDR2 FNYEAQ. CDR3 nucleotides: TGTGCCAGCAGCTTTGCGGGGGGTTACAATGAGCAGTTCTTC. Protein product: CASSFAGGYNEQFF.

The chain links TRBV29-1 to TRBJ2-1; no clear D. Germline CDR1 and CDR2: SQVTM and ANQGSEA. The CDR3 runs to 15 residues. The ends were cut back, 4 bases at V and 5 bases at J, with 18 bases in the middle. In DNA form, the CDR3 reads TGCAGCGTTGGCCGCCGGTCGGCCTACAACAATGAGCAGTTCTTC. It encodes CSVGRRSAYNNEQFF.

The V call is TRBV2, the J call TRBJ2-7, with 7 bases lining up with TRBD1. With 2 bases clipped from V and 3 bases from J, the junction kept 4 bases outside the gene matches. Germline loops: CDR1 SNHLY, CDR2 FYNNEI. CDR3 length: 14 residues. CDR3 sequence (DNA): TGTGCCAGCAGTGAAATTGACAGGGACTACGAGCAGTACTTC. Translating gives CASSEIDRDYEQYF.

The rearrangement joins TRBV28 to TRBJ1-5, with D unresolved. Trimming removed 4 bases at V and 2 bases at J, with 12 bases between. This CDR3 comprises 15 residues. Per germline, CDR1 MDHEN and CDR2 SYDVKM. CDR3 residues: CASSWRGRGNQPQHF. CDR3 nucleotides: TGTGCCAGCAGTTGGCGAGGGCGGGGCAATCAGCCCCAGCATTTT.

The chain has TRBV18 and TRBJ2-1, with 13 bases lining up with TRBD2. The V and J ends lost 3 bases and 11 bases, in that order; junction bases with no gene match: 1. CDR3 length: 13 amino acids. Germline V gives CDR1 KGHSH, CDR2 LQKENI. CDR3 sequence (DNA): TGTGCCAGCTCACCGACTAGCGGGGGGAAGCAGTTCTTC. This codes for CASSPTSGGKQFF. Combining the CDR3 with reference TRBV18 and TRBJ2-1 gives the whole variable domain NAGVMQNPRHLVRRRGQEARLRCSPMKGHSHVYWYRQLPEEGLKFMVYLQKENIIDESGMPKERFSAEFPKEGPSILRIQQVVRGDSAAYFCASSPTSGGKQFFGPGTRLTVL.

V is TRBV7-2 and J is TRBJ2-1; tentatively, D is TRBD2 (6 bases). This CDR3 region has 12 residues. Deletions cut 1 base from V and 15 bases from J, with 13 bases between. CDR1 is SGHTA, CDR2 FQGNSA, per germline. In nucleotides, the CDR3 is TGTGCCAGCAGCTTAGGGGTGGGAGGTGGGTTCTTC. The encoded protein is CASSLGVGGGFF.

In this sample, this clone turned up a few times. V usage is TRBV29-1 and J usage is TRBJ1-4; D uncertain. The ends were cut back, 6 bases at V and 4 bases at J, with 6 bases in the middle. Germline-derived CDR1 and CDR2 are SQVTM and ANQGSEA. The CDR3 is 11 residues long. DNA of the CDR3: TGCAGCGTACGGAGTAATGAAAAACTGTTTTTT. Protein: CSVRSNEKLFF.

V usage is TRBV30 and J usage is TRBJ1-6; TRBD1 agrees at 8 bases. With 5 bases clipped from V and 10 bases from J, the junction kept 4 bases outside the gene matches. Germline CDR1 GTSNPN, CDR2 SVGIG (reference sequence). The CDR3 is 12 residues long. The CDR3 is CAWDRGGSPLHF. For the CDR3, the DNA is TGTGCCTGGGACAGGGGAGGGTCACCCCTCCACTTT. Full variable domain (rest looked up from reference TRBV30 and TRBJ1-6): SQTIHQWPATLVQPVGSPLSLECTVEGTSNPNLYWYRQAAGRGLQLLFYSVGIGQISSEVPQNLSASRPQDRQFILSSKKLLLSDSGFYLCAWDRGGSPLHFGNGTRLTVT.

This chain uses TRBV29-1 with TRBJ1-1; D not resolved. Germline-derived CDR1 and CDR2 are SQVTM and ANQGSEA. There are 12 residues in the CDR3. Trimming took 7 bases from V and 1 from J, leaving 10 bases between them. CDR3 region: CSAAGQNTEAFF. CDR3 DNA sequence: TGCAGCGCCGCGGGCCAGAACACTGAAGCTTTCTTT.

The chain recombines TRBV2 with TRBJ2-2, with 7 bases lining up with TRBD2. Germline V lookup: CDR1 SNHLY, CDR2 FYNNEI. V trimming: 6 bases; J trimming: 4 bases; junction bases outside the gene matches: 5. The CDR3 is 14 residues long. CDR3 region: CASRLGGSTGELFF. For the CDR3, the DNA is TGTGCCAGCAGGCTGGGGGGGAGCACCGGGGAGCTGTTTTTT.

This clone occurred a few times. The V gene is TRBV6-6, the J gene TRBJ2-2; D remains unclear. Trimming cost V 5 bases and J 0 bases, with 1 base left between them. Per germline, CDR1 MNHNY and CDR2 SVGAGI (reference sequence). This CDR3 has 12 residues. In DNA form, the CDR3 reads TGTGCCAGCAGTACGAACACCGGGGAGCTGTTTTTT. This gives the protein CASSTNTGELFF.